Each of the 31 T cell receptor beta chains below was sequenced from the same sample in a study of stem cell transplantation in POMP-related autoinflammatory disease. Assay: immunoSEQ multiplex PCR; the TCRdb copy retains only in-frame clones and omits some. The data contain tens of thousands of clones, more than 75% of them singletons. Here the sequenced sample was CD4+ T cells from PBMCs, taken after stem cell transplantation. These receptors were collected from a human patient with POMP-related autoinflammation and immune dysregulation (PRAID). Some T cells could come from the graft donor.

The chain combines TRBV20-1 with TRBJ1-2; no firm D call. V was clipped by 2 bases and J by 8 bases, with 9 bases between them. CDR1 is DFQATT, CDR2 SNEGSKA, per germline (reference sequence). There are 11 residues in the CDR3. The CDR3 protein is CSARRQPGYTF. CDR3 DNA: TGCAGTGCTAGAAGGCAGCCAGGCTACACCTTC.

The rearrangement uses TRBV7-8 and TRBJ2-7, with 7 bases lining up with TRBD2. Germline V CDR1 and CDR2: SGHVS, FQNEAQ. V shed 4 bases, J shed 6 bases, and the junction held 12 bases outside the gene matches. This CDR3 is 15 amino acids long. The CDR3: CASSSGTTKIGEQYF. CDR3 nucleotides: TGTGCCAGCAGCTCCGGGACTACTAAAATCGGCGAGCAGTACTTC. Combining the CDR3 with reference TRBV7-8 and TRBJ2-7 gives the whole variable domain GAGVSQSPRYKVAKRGQDVALRCDPISGHVSLFWYQQALGQGPEFLTYFQNEAQLDKSGLPSDRFFAERPEGSVSTLKIQRTQQEDSAVYLCASSSGTTKIGEQYFGPGTRLTVT.

The J gene is TRBJ1-2, the V gene TRBV6-6; 7 bases agree with TRBD1. Germline CDR1 and CDR2: MNHNY and SVGAGI (reference sequence). The CDR3 is 18 residues long. The ends lost 5 bases at V and 1 base at J; junction bases unmatched: 16. DNA for the CDR3: TGTGCCAGCAGTCTTGCCGGTACCGGACAGGCCAATAACTATGGCTACACCTTC. Translating gives CASSLAGTGQANNYGYTF.

This chain links TRBV2 with TRBJ2-1; tentatively, D is TRBD2 (6 bases). Germline V gene sequence: CDR1 SNHLY, CDR2 FYNNEI. The V and J ends lost 6 bases and 8 bases respectively, with 17 bases between them. The CDR3 has 14 residues. In DNA, the CDR3 is TGTGCCAGCAGCCGGGACTCACGGAGGGATGAGCAGTTCTTC. This encodes CASSRDSRRDEQFF.

CDR3 in amino acids: CASSQGSGFSNEQYF. In nucleotides, the CDR3 is TGTGCCAGCAGCCAAGGGTCGGGGTTCAGCAACGAGCAGTACTTC. This chain connects TRBV3-1 (or the pseudogene TRBV3-2) to TRBJ2-7; TRBD2 is a possible D gene (5 bases). Between the trimmed V and J ends, which lost 1 base and 5 bases, there was a span of 15 bases. The V gene's germline CDR1 is LGHDT and CDR2 YNNKEL (reference sequence). The CDR3 covers 15 residues.

This chain links TRBV7-3 with TRBJ2-1; 10 bases are shared with TRBD2. This CDR3 is built from 16 residues. The V gene's germline CDR1 is SGHTA and CDR2 FQGTGA. V was clipped by 5 bases and J by 7 bases; unmatched bases: 11. This chain's CDR3 is CASSLQPSGSGNEQFF. CDR3 DNA: TGTGCCAGCAGCCTACAGCCTAGCGGGAGTGGGAATGAGCAGTTCTTC.

CDR3 in DNA: TGTGCCAGCACCCAGGCAGGGGGAGGCGAGACCCAGTACTTC. Translation gives CASTQAGGGETQYF. The chain is built from TRBV28 and TRBJ2-5; TRBD1 might be the D (7 bases). The CDR3 runs 14 residues. The germline V and J ends were trimmed by 7 bases and 5 bases, with 17 bases remaining between them. Germline loops: CDR1 MDHEN, CDR2 SYDVKM. Full variable domain (missing parts from reference TRBV28 and TRBJ2-5): DVKVTQSSRYLVKRTGEKVFLECVQDMDHENMFWYRQDPGLGLRLIYFSYDVKMKEKGDIPEGYSVSREKKERFSLILESASTNQTSMYLCASTQAGGGETQYFGPGTRLLVL.

The V call is TRBV6-5, the J call TRBJ2-3; D not certain. This CDR3 is built from 13 residues. V was cut by 6 bases and J by 4 bases, with 11 bases left in between. Germline assignment: CDR1 MNHEY and CDR2 SVGAGI. CDR3 in amino acids: CASRVEPPDTQYF. The CDR3 coding sequence is TGTGCCAGCAGAGTCGAGCCACCAGATACGCAGTATTTT.

The chain has TRBV6-5 and TRBJ2-2; 8 bases are a match to TRBD1. V dropped 0 bases and J dropped 13; count of bases not matched to a gene: 13. The CDR3 extends over 16 amino acids. Germline-derived CDR1 and CDR2 are MNHEY and SVGAGI. The CDR3 protein is CASSYSLRDRRTGLFF. The CDR3 coding sequence is TGTGCCAGCAGTTACTCTTTGAGGGACAGGCGGACAGGGCTGTTTTTT.

This clone has a single count. J is TRBJ1-3 and V is TRBV7-8, with 7 positions matching TRBD1. CDR3 length equals 18 residues. V trimming: 1 base; J trimming: 4 bases; junction bases outside the gene matches: 13. The V gene's germline CDR1 is SGHVS and CDR2 FQNEAQ. This chain's CDR3 is CASSLEEASSTGGNTIYF. The CDR3, as DNA: TGTGCCAGCAGCTTAGAAGAGGCGTCCTCGACAGGGGGAAACACCATATATTTT.

The CDR3 loop is CATTGSGTFATNEKLFF. The CDR3 nucleotides are TGTGCCACCACAGGCTCCGGAACGTTTGCAACTAATGAAAAACTGTTTTTT. The V call is TRBV19, the J call TRBJ1-4; maybe TRBD1 (5 bases). Trimming left V 10 bases short and J 0 bases short, with 21 bases between. This CDR3 spans 17 amino acids. The V gene's germline CDR1 is LNHDA and CDR2 SQIVND (reference sequence). Using reference TRBV19 and TRBJ1-4 for the parts outside the CDR3, the full variable domain is DGGITQSPKYLFRKEGQNVTLSCEQNLNHDAMYWYRQDPGQGLRLIYYSQIVNDFQKGDIAEGYSVSREKKESFPLTVTSAQKNPTAFYLCATTGSGTFATNEKLFFGSGTQLSVL.

The gene calls are TRBV29-1 and TRBJ2-3; D gene uncertain. V shed 6 bases and J shed 0 bases, with 16 bases lying between them. Germline V gives CDR1 SQVTM, CDR2 ANQGSEA. The CDR3 consists of 15 residues. CDR3 amino acids: CSVVDLKRSTDTQYF. The DNA of the CDR3 is TGCAGCGTCGTTGACTTGAAACGAAGCACAGATACGCAGTATTTT.

This chain joins TRBV5-1 and TRBJ2-3; D unresolved. The CDR3 totals 12 residues. Germline assignment: CDR1 SGHRS and CDR2 YFSETQ. V was trimmed by 7 bases and J by 0 bases, leaving 6 bases between them. The CDR3 sequence: CASRLSTDTQYF. As DNA, the CDR3 is TGCGCCAGCCGCCTTAGCACAGATACGCAGTATTTT.

V usage is TRBV5-4 and J usage is TRBJ2-7; 7 nucleotides line up with TRBD1. V lost 1 base to trimming and J lost 2 bases; unmatched junction nucleotides: 6. Germline CDR1 and CDR2: SGHNT and YYREEE (reference sequence). The CDR3 totals 15 residues. CDR3 residues: CASSLPGQGAYEQYF. The CDR3 DNA follows: TGTGCCAGCAGCTTGCCGGGCCAGGGGGCCTACGAGCAGTACTTC.

The rearrangement links TRBV19 to TRBJ1-5, with D perhaps matching TRBD1 (6 bases). The CDR3 is 16 residues long. Trimming removed 2 bases from V and 4 bases from J, with 15 bases in between. CDR1 and CDR2 (germline): LNHDA, SQIVND (reference sequence). In nucleotides, the CDR3 is TGTGCCAGTAGTATATACCCCGGACAGCCTAATCAGCCCCAGCATTTT. Protein product: CASSIYPGQPNQPQHF.

This clone was found once. The junction differs from germline at one of its ends, possibly a read error. The chain links TRBV19 to TRBJ2-7, with unresolved D. Germline V CDR1 and CDR2: LNHDA, SQIVND (reference sequence). This CDR3 has 13 amino acids. DNA for the CDR3: TGTGCCAGTAGTATAGTTGACTCCCACGAGCAGTACTTC. It encodes CASSIVDSHEQYF.

This sequence joins TRBV28 and TRBJ1-5; tentatively, D is TRBD1 (6 bases). Trimming left V 5 bases short and J 4 bases short, with 18 bases between. CDR1 and CDR2 (germline): MDHEN, SYDVKM. The CDR3 runs 16 residues. The CDR3 loop is CASSQRQVRSNQPQHF. The CDR3 nucleotides are TGTGCCAGCAGTCAAAGACAGGTGCGGTCGAATCAGCCCCAGCATTTT.

The rearrangement joins TRBV2 to TRBJ2-5; D possibly uses TRBD1 or TRBD2 (7 bases each). The CDR3 has 15 residues. The V end lost 4 bases, the J end lost 1 base, and 13 bases lay between the germline ends. Germline values: CDR1 SNHLY, CDR2 FYNNEI. CDR3 nucleotides: TGTGCCAGCAGTGTCGCCAGGGGGGGCCAAGAGACCCAGTACTTC. Translation gives CASSVARGGQETQYF.

The rearrangement uses TRBV19 and TRBJ2-6; the match to TRBD1 covers 9 bases. V dropped 5 bases and J dropped 2; count of bases not matched to a gene: 16. The CDR3 sequence is 20 residues long. CDR1 LNHDA and CDR2 SQIVND come from the germline V gene (reference sequence). Here the CDR3 DNA reads TGTGCCAGTAGTCTATTCCCGGGACAGGGAGGACCCCCTGGGGCCAACGTCCTGACTTTC. It codes for CASSLFPGQGGPPGANVLTF.

A few counts support this clone. The J gene is TRBJ2-7, the V gene TRBV6-2 or TRBV6-3, with D perhaps TRBD2 (5 bases). Trimming removed 4 bases from V and 3 bases from J, with 16 bases in between. The germline gives CDR1 MNHEY, CDR2 SVGEGT. The CDR3 has 15 amino acids. CDR3 in amino acids: CASSFAAQSGYEQYV. The CDR3 DNA reads as TGTGCCAGCAGTTTCGCCGCCCAGAGCGGCTACGAGCAGTACGTC.

This clone came up once. The V call is TRBV7-9, the J call TRBJ1-1; D perhaps matches TRBD1 (5 bases). V shed 1 base and J shed 0 bases, with 6 bases lying between them. This CDR3 has 14 amino acids. Germline CDR1 reads SEHNR; CDR2 reads FQNEAQ (reference sequence). CDR3 protein: CASSLGDLNTEAFF. DNA of the CDR3: TGTGCCAGCAGCTTAGGGGACTTGAACACTGAAGCTTTCTTT.

The rearrangement links TRBV4-1 to TRBJ1-4, with 9 bases identical to TRBD1. The germline V gene has CDR1 MGHRA and CDR2 YSYEKL. V dropped 2 bases and J dropped 12; count of bases not matched to a gene: 16. There are 17 residues in the CDR3. The chain's CDR3 is CASSQTGTGPKKGQLFF. Here the CDR3 DNA reads TGCGCCAGCAGCCAAACCGGGACAGGGCCGAAAAAGGGCCAACTGTTTTTT.

This clone was seen a single time. The CDR3 nucleotides are TGCGCCAGCAGTCCCCCCGGGGGGGGTTGGAGTGGCTACACCTTC. Translated: CASSPPGGGWSGYTF. This chain links TRBV4-1 with TRBJ1-2, with TRBD1 as a possible D gene (5 bases). V was cut by 6 bases and J by 7 bases, with 21 bases left in between. CDR1 is MGHRA and CDR2 is YSYEKL in the germline V gene. The CDR3 runs to 15 residues.

This chain connects TRBV18 to TRBJ2-5; D may match TRBD1 or TRBD2 (5 bases each). This CDR3 has 11 amino acids. Trimming cost V 5 bases and J 4 bases, with 5 bases left between them. CDR1 KGHSH and CDR2 LQKENI come from the germline V gene. The CDR3 loop is CASSGGETQYF. Written as DNA, the CDR3 is TGTGCCAGCTCAGGGGGAGAGACCCAGTACTTC.

The chain is built from TRBV4-1 and TRBJ2-7, with TRBD1 matching over 9 bases. Germline CDR1 reads MGHRA; CDR2 reads YSYEKL. The CDR3 extends over 15 amino acids. V dropped 1 base and J dropped 3; count of bases not matched to a gene: 4. CDR3 DNA sequence: TGCGCCAGCAGCCAAGGACAGGGGGGAGGCTACGAGCAGTACTTC. Its translation: CASSQGQGGGYEQYF.

The rearrangement links TRBV5-1 to TRBJ1-2; weak D call: TRBD1 (5 bases). CDR1 and CDR2 (germline): SGHRS, YFSETQ. V was clipped by 0 bases and J by 5 bases, with 11 bases between them. The CDR3 extends over 14 amino acids. CDR3 protein: CASSLEPGWYGYTF. CDR3 nucleotide sequence: TGCGCCAGCAGCTTGGAACCAGGGTGGTATGGCTACACCTTC. The full variable domain, with the rest looked up from reference TRBV5-1 and TRBJ1-2, is KAGVTQTPRYLIKTRGQQVTLSCSPISGHRSVSWYQQTPGQGLQFLFEYFSETQRNKGNFPGRFSGRQFSNSRSEMNVSTLELGDSALYLCASSLEPGWYGYTFGSGTRLTVV.

V usage is TRBV5-1 and J usage is TRBJ1-3; D possibly corresponds to TRBD1 (5 bases). Between the trimmed V and J ends, which lost 5 bases and 0 bases, there was a span of 12 bases. The CDR3 runs 15 residues. Germline CDR1 SGHRS, CDR2 YFSETQ. This CDR3 reads CASSPRGDSGNTIYF. The CDR3, as DNA: TGCGCCAGCAGTCCGAGGGGAGACTCTGGAAACACCATATATTTT.

The chain is built from TRBV7-8 and TRBJ2-7, with TRBD1 matching over 8 bases. Germline assignment: CDR1 SGHVS and CDR2 FQNEAQ. The CDR3 contains 15 residues. With 4 bases clipped from V and 4 bases from J, the junction kept 9 bases outside the gene matches. The CDR3 sequence is CASSSRTGFTYEQYF. The CDR3 DNA is TGTGCCAGCAGCTCTCGGACAGGGTTTACGTACGAGCAGTACTTC. Based on the CDR3 plus reference TRBV7-8 and TRBJ2-7, the full variable domain is GAGVSQSPRYKVAKRGQDVALRCDPISGHVSLFWYQQALGQGPEFLTYFQNEAQLDKSGLPSDRFFAERPEGSVSTLKIQRTQQEDSAVYLCASSSRTGFTYEQYFGPGTRLTVT.

V is TRBV5-1 and J is TRBJ2-2, with 11 positions matching TRBD1. From germline, CDR1 is SGHRS and CDR2 YFSETQ. The CDR3 consists of 15 residues. Trimming cost V 5 bases and J 4 bases; bases outside gene matches: 4. CDR3 sequence reads: CASSGQGASTGELFF. CDR3 sequence (DNA): TGCGCCAGCAGTGGACAGGGGGCTTCCACCGGGGAGCTGTTTTTT.

The chain links TRBV7-2 to TRBJ2-1, with 9 positions matching TRBD1. V lost 2 bases, J lost 1 base, and 12 bases stayed unmatched. The CDR3 covers 19 residues. The V gene's germline CDR1 is SGHTA and CDR2 FQGNSA. The chain's CDR3 is CASSLPRRQGDPSYNEQFF. CDR3 coding DNA: TGTGCCAGCAGCTTACCACGAAGACAGGGGGATCCATCCTACAATGAGCAGTTCTTC.

This clone was observed a single time. The chain uses TRBV19 and TRBJ1-1; 12 bases agree with TRBD1. Germline lookup yields CDR1 LNHDA and CDR2 SQIVND (reference sequence). V gave up 8 bases and J gave up 1 base; unmatched junction bases: 5. The CDR3 is 15 residues long. CDR3 loop: CASRGQGAGNTEAFF. DNA for the CDR3: TGTGCCAGTCGGGGACAGGGGGCCGGGAACACTGAAGCTTTCTTT. The full variable domain, its missing parts supplied by reference TRBV19 and TRBJ1-1, is DGGITQSPKYLFRKEGQNVTLSCEQNLNHDAMYWYRQDPGQGLRLIYYSQIVNDFQKGDIAEGYSVSREKKESFPLTVTSAQKNPTAFYLCASRGQGAGNTEAFFGQGTRLTVV.